What follows describes a single TCR beta chain. Produced via immunoSEQ multiplex PCR; TCRdb's table is partial and in-frame only. The table has around 430,000 clones, about 85% seen once. This sample is drawn from a study of shared clonotypes between healthy human individuals. The CDR3 runs 16 residues. Germline V lookup: CDR1 MNHEY, CDR2 SMNVEV (reference sequence). The ends lost 4 bases at V and 4 bases at J; junction bases unmatched: 6. This TCR came from a woman between 40 and 50 years old in good health. Some clones in this sample may be carry-over from other donors' samples. What was sequenced was PBMCs. The J gene is TRBJ2-7, the V gene TRBV27, with 14 bases fitting TRBD2. The CDR3 region has the DNA TGTGCCAGCAGTTCTGGGACTAGCGGGAGAGTATACGAGCAGTACTTC. Its translation: CASSSGTSGRVYEQYF.